The T cell receptor beta chain under discussion was sequenced for a study of blood T cell repertoires in COVID-19. Study information: T cells, B-cell-depleted T cells, or PBMCs provided the cDNA or gDNA that served as material.

Produced via immunoSEQ multiplex PCR; TCRdb's table is partial and in-frame only. The profile covers approximately 100,000 clones, with around 82% appearing a single time and roughly 4.7% taken by the ten largest. This CDR3 comprises 14 residues. V was clipped by 3 bases and J by 5 bases, with 13 bases between them. CDR1 is KGHSH and CDR2 is LQKENI in the germline V gene. The source material was peripheral blood. The rearrangement joins TRBV18 to TRBJ2-5, with D possibly being TRBD2 (6 bases). This clonotype was sampled from a human donor in a cohort sampled during active or convalescent COVID-19. CDR3 nucleotide sequence: TGTGCCAGCTCACCTGGAGCGGGTTGGGAGACCCAGTACTTC. Amino acids: CASSPGAGWETQYF. Using reference TRBV18 and TRBJ2-5 for the parts outside the CDR3, the full variable domain is NAGVMQNPRHLVRRRGQEARLRCSPMKGHSHVYWYRQLPEEGLKFMVYLQKENIIDESGMPKERFSAEFPKEGPSILRIQQVVRGDSAAYFCASSPGAGWETQYFGPGTRLLVL.